The text below deals with one T cell receptor beta chain. The data derive from a study of T cell responses to AZD1222 COVID-19 vaccine. This CDR3 comprises 16 residues. Per germline, CDR1 MNHEY and CDR2 SVGAGI. Trimming left V 2 bases short and J 3 bases short, with 16 bases between. Assay used: immunoSEQ multiplex PCR; TCRdb lists only in-frame clones, some missing. Among approximately 190,000 clones listed, around 92% were seen once. This TCR came from an adult in good health. The chain couples TRBV6-5 to TRBJ1-1, with D perhaps matching TRBD1 (6 bases). Sequences were derived from peripheral blood, sampled on day 0 of AZD1222 vaccination. CDR3 residues: CASSYNGGAIYTEAFF. CDR3 in DNA: TGTGCCAGCAGTTACAACGGGGGCGCGATTTACACTGAAGCTTTCTTT.